The T cell receptor (beta chain) described here comes from a study of cytomegalovirus exposure and HLA in healthy donors. Study findings and constraints: Segments of the TCR beta V type were, in most cases, productive about 87% or about 30% of the time in an earlier analysis. Confirmation in vitro established that a few CMV-associated chains were specific for CMV antigens.

60 Vbeta and 13 Jbeta primers were used in PCR. Method: immunoSEQ multiplex PCR; TCRdb's copy keeps in-frame clones and lacks some. Among fewer than 200,000 clones listed, less than 85% were seen once. V lost 0 bases and J lost 6, with 8 bases in between. From germline, CDR1 is MNHEY and CDR2 SVGAGI. The CDR3 is made up of 13 amino acids. This clone was counted a few times. Its antigen is unknown. The study sampled nominally healthy donors, though unrecorded immune exposures were likely. Sequenced: PBMCs. The TCR sequence derives from a man aged 55 to 70 in good health and CMV-seronegative. This rearrangement joins TRBV6-5 to TRBJ1-1; tentative D call: TRBD1 (5 bases). CDR3 coding DNA: TGTGCCAGCAGTTACTCGATGGGGCCTGAAGCTTTCTTT. This encodes CASSYSMGPEAFF.